The 25 T cell receptor beta chains in this list originate from one sample, sequenced in a study of shared clonotypes between healthy human individuals. The repertoire was sequenced with immunoSEQ multiplex PCR; TCRdb's copy has only in-frame clones and lacks some. The sample shows over a million clones, 96% of them seen only once. Source material: naive CD4+ T cells sorted from blood. Described subset: CD45RA+ positively selected. The receptors shown here come from a man younger than 40 in good health.

J is TRBJ2-1 and V is TRBV5-4, with 7 bases fitting TRBD2. From germline, CDR1 is SGHNT and CDR2 YYREEE (reference sequence). The V segment lost 0 bases and the J segment 9 bases; nucleotides outside the gene matches: 15. The CDR3 has 17 amino acids. The CDR3 is CASSLAFWRESVVEQFF. The DNA for the CDR3 is TGTGCCAGCAGCTTGGCCTTCTGGCGGGAGTCGGTCGTTGAGCAGTTCTTC.

A remark on this clone: This specimen includes other DNA sequences encoding the same CDR3. V usage is TRBV18 and J usage is TRBJ2-7; possibly TRBD1 for D (5 bases). The germline CDR1 and CDR2 sequences are KGHSH and LQKENI. V gave up 1 base and J gave up 3 bases, with 7 bases separating them. The CDR3 has 13 amino acids. This chain's CDR3 is CASSPQQGYEQYF. The CDR3 region has the DNA TGTGCCAGCTCACCACAGCAGGGCTACGAGCAGTACTTC.

Only one count was recorded for this clone. This chain joins TRBV15 and TRBJ1-4; no firm D call. This CDR3 has 16 amino acids. V dropped 1 base and J dropped 0 bases, with 9 bases sitting between them. Germline CDR1 LNHNV, CDR2 YYDKDF (reference sequence). The CDR3 DNA sequence: TGTGCCACCAGCAGAGGAAGCGGGTCAACTAATGAAAAACTGTTTTTT. This encodes CATSRGSGSTNEKLFF.

The chain links TRBV4-2 to TRBJ2-7; 7 bases are a match to TRBD1. Germline trimming cut 4 bases from V and 2 bases from J; bases unmatched to any gene: 11. Germline values: CDR1 LGHNA, CDR2 YNFKEQ. This CDR3 is 16 amino acids long. The CDR3: CASSPVDKGAAYEQYF. DNA of the CDR3: TGTGCCAGCAGCCCCGTCGATAAGGGGGCCGCCTACGAGCAGTACTTC.

The V call is TRBV9, the J call TRBJ2-3, with TRBD2 matching 12 bases. The CDR3 covers 15 residues. The V segment lost 4 bases and the J segment 5 bases; nucleotides outside the gene matches: 5. From germline, CDR1 is SGDLS and CDR2 YYNGEE. CDR3 bases: TGTGCCAGCAGCAGACTAGCGGGAGAGTTAGATACGCAGTATTTT. Encoded protein: CASSRLAGELDTQYF. The full variable domain, completed using reference TRBV9 and TRBJ2-3, is DSGVTQTPKHLITATGQRVTLRCSPRSGDLSVYWYQQSLDQGLQFLIQYYNGEERAKGNILERFSAQQFPDLHSELNLSSLELGDSALYFCASSRLAGELDTQYFGPGTRLTVL.

The chain has TRBV2 and TRBJ2-5; 10 bases line up with TRBD2. CDR1 is SNHLY and CDR2 is FYNNEI in the germline V gene. Germline trimming cut 8 bases from V and 2 bases from J; bases unmatched to any gene: 8. The CDR3 is 15 amino acids. CDR3 sequence reads: CASGPSGRKQETQYF. Written as DNA, the CDR3 is TGTGCCAGCGGCCCTAGCGGGAGAAAGCAAGAGACCCAGTACTTC.

The CDR3 nucleotides are TGTGCCAGCAGCTTCACGGGGCGGGAAGAGCAGTACTTC. This encodes CASSFTGREEQYF. This sequence joins TRBV5-6 and TRBJ2-7; weak D call: TRBD2 (6 bases). Per germline, CDR1 SGHDT and CDR2 YYEEEE. The V end was cut by 2 bases, the J end by 7 bases, with 13 bases between. The CDR3 loop spans 13 amino acids.

Of note for this clone: Within the sample, other DNA sequences also encode this same CDR3. The chain has TRBV5-1 and TRBJ2-5; TRBD1 is a possible D gene (5 bases). The CDR3 contains 14 residues. The germline V gene encodes CDR1 SGHRS and CDR2 YFSETQ. Trimming cost V 1 base and J 2 bases, with 9 bases left between them. The DNA for the CDR3 is TGCGCCAGCAGCTTGTCCCGACAGCAAGAGACCCAGTACTTC. It translates to CASSLSRQQETQYF.

V gene TRBV14 combines with J gene TRBJ1-1; 8 positions agree with TRBD1. The germline V gene has CDR1 SGHDN and CDR2 FVKESK. J was trimmed by 6 bases and V by 3 bases; bases with no gene match: 6. The CDR3 has 14 residues. The DNA of the CDR3 is TGTGCCAGCAGCCACCGGACAGGGTACTCTGAAGCTTTCTTT. Protein product: CASSHRTGYSEAFF.

The chain employs TRBV7-2 and TRBJ2-1, with unresolved D. The CDR3 has 15 residues. Germline assignment: CDR1 SGHTA and CDR2 FQGNSA. V was shortened by 5 bases and J by 1 base, with 12 bases between the two germline ends. CDR3 sequence: CASSPPNPSYNEQFF. CDR3 nucleotides: TGTGCCAGCAGCCCTCCCAATCCTTCCTACAATGAGCAGTTCTTC.

The chain carries TRBV25-1 and TRBJ2-5, with D perhaps matching TRBD2 (5 bases). Germline V lookup: CDR1 MGHDK, CDR2 SYGVNS. V dropped 1 base and J dropped 4 bases, with 13 bases sitting between them. CDR3 size: 15 residues. The CDR3 region is CASSEFPGIPETQYF. In DNA form, the CDR3 reads TGTGCCAGCAGTGAATTTCCCGGGATCCCAGAGACCCAGTACTTC.

V gene TRBV27 combines with J gene TRBJ2-7; 9 bases match TRBD1. Germline V lookup: CDR1 MNHEY, CDR2 SMNVEV (reference sequence). Losses at the gene ends were 5 bases for V and 3 bases for J; bases not matched to a gene: 8. The CDR3 has 15 residues. CDR3 residues: CASSARTGADYEQYF. CDR3 coding DNA: TGTGCCAGCAGTGCTCGGACAGGGGCAGACTACGAGCAGTACTTC.

The chain links TRBV5-1 to TRBJ2-1; 11 nucleotides line up with TRBD2. V gave up 4 bases and J gave up 1 base; unmatched junction bases: 4. This CDR3 is built from 16 residues. Germline CDR1 reads SGHRS; CDR2 reads YFSETQ. As DNA, the CDR3 is TGCGCCAGCAGCGTAACTAGCGGGAGATCCTACAATGAGCAGTTCTTC. Encoded protein: CASSVTSGRSYNEQFF.

The chain employs TRBV2 and TRBJ2-7, with a tentative D call TRBD1 (5 bases). Germline V gene data show CDR1 as SNHLY and CDR2 as FYNNEI. Between the trimmed V and J ends, which lost 4 bases and 2 bases, there was a span of 15 bases. The CDR3 is made up of 15 amino acids. CDR3 DNA: TGTGCCAGCAGTGTTGGGGCCCTCCTACCCTACGAGCAGTACTTC. Amino acid sequence: CASSVGALLPYEQYF. Supplemented by reference TRBV2 and TRBJ2-7, the full variable domain reads EPEVTQTPSHQVTQMGQEVILRCVPISNHLYFYWYRQILGQKVEFLVSFYNNEISEKSEIFDDQFSVERPDGSNFTLKIRSTKLEDSAMYFCASSVGALLPYEQYFGPGTRLTVT.

The chain couples TRBV4-3 to TRBJ2-7; D gene unclear. The CDR3 is 15 amino acids. Germline CDR1 and CDR2: LGHNA and YSLEER. V lost 0 bases to trimming and J lost 1 base, with 10 bases between them. The CDR3 region has the DNA TGCGCCAGCAGCCAAGATCCCGGTTTATCCTACGAGCAGTACTTC. Its protein product is CASSQDPGLSYEQYF.

The chain couples TRBV20-1 to TRBJ2-7; maybe TRBD2 (6 bases). Germline CDR1 is DFQATT and CDR2 is SNEGSKA (reference sequence). CDR3 length: 11 amino acids. The V end lost 6 bases, the J end lost 4 bases, and 10 bases lay between the germline ends. CDR3 coding DNA: TGCAGTGCCCTTGCGGGGTACGAGCAGTACTTC. Translating it yields CSALAGYEQYF.

The chain carries TRBV6-5 and TRBJ2-1; tentatively, D is TRBD2 (7 bases). CDR3 length equals 13 residues. Germline CDR1 MNHEY, CDR2 SVGAGI. Trimming pared 6 bases from V and 5 bases from J, leaving 11 bases between. Here the CDR3 reads CASRRGGDNEQFF. The CDR3, as DNA: TGTGCCAGCAGGAGGGGGGGAGACAATGAGCAGTTCTTC.

V is TRBV11-2 and J is TRBJ2-1, with TRBD2 matching over 10 bases. CDR1 and CDR2 from the germline V gene are SGHAT and FQNNGV. This CDR3 region has 16 residues. With 3 bases clipped from V and 13 bases from J, the junction kept 15 bases outside the gene matches. The CDR3 DNA reads TGTGCCAGCAGCTTTGGTGATGGACTAGCGGCAAGGGCCCAGTTCTTC. Residues: CASSFGDGLAARAQFF.

The V gene is TRBV19, the J gene TRBJ2-1; 14 nucleotides line up with TRBD2. After removal of 7 bases from V and 4 bases from J, the junction contained 3 bases not matched to a gene. The length of the CDR3 is 15 residues. Per germline, CDR1 LNHDA and CDR2 SQIVND (reference sequence). This CDR3 reads CASTRTSGGYNEQFF. CDR3 nucleotide sequence: TGTGCCAGTACCAGGACTAGCGGGGGGTACAATGAGCAGTTCTTC.

This clone was seen a single time. This sequence joins TRBV7-2 and TRBJ2-2, with 7 bases fitting TRBD2. V was pared by 5 bases and J by 6 bases, with 9 bases of the junction left unmatched. Germline loops: CDR1 SGHTA, CDR2 FQGNSA. CDR3 length: 15 residues. The CDR3 spells CASSPAGSWAGELFF. The CDR3 nucleotides read TGTGCCAGCAGCCCAGCGGGGAGCTGGGCCGGGGAGCTGTTTTTT.

This rearrangement joins TRBV19 to TRBJ2-3; D remains unclear. Trimming stripped 5 bases from V and 4 bases from J, with 13 bases between. The CDR3 contains 14 residues. Germline loops: CDR1 LNHDA, CDR2 SQIVND (reference sequence). Here the CDR3 reads CASSPRGVPDTQYF. The DNA for the CDR3 is TGTGCCAGTAGTCCCCGTGGGGTTCCAGATACGCAGTATTTT.

The rearrangement joins TRBV5-4 to TRBJ1-2; 7 positions match TRBD1. This CDR3 region has 16 residues. J was trimmed by 1 base and V by 4 bases; bases with no gene match: 10. Germline V gene sequence: CDR1 SGHNT, CDR2 YYREEE (reference sequence). Written as DNA, the CDR3 is TGTGCCAGCAGCCTCCCGGGAGGGGGCAGTAACTATGGCTACACCTTC. Its translation is CASSLPGGGSNYGYTF. The full variable domain, with the rest looked up from reference TRBV5-4 and TRBJ1-2, is ETGVTQSPTHLIKTRGQQVTLRCSSQSGHNTVSWYQQALGQGPQFIFQYYREEENGRGNFPPRFSGLQFPNYSSELNVNALELDDSALYLCASSLPGGGSNYGYTFGSGTRLTVV.

This chain links TRBV15 with TRBJ2-5; D is perhaps TRBD1 or TRBD2 (5 bases each). The CDR3 is 16 residues long. Per germline, CDR1 LNHNV and CDR2 YYDKDF (reference sequence). Trimming pared 0 bases from V and 5 bases from J, leaving 16 bases between. CDR3 in amino acids: CATSRDLAQGLETQYF. The CDR3 DNA sequence: TGTGCCACCAGCAGAGATTTAGCGCAGGGCCTTGAGACCCAGTACTTC.

With regard to this clone: Distinct nucleotide sequences in the sample also encode this CDR3. The chain couples TRBV5-5 to TRBJ2-3; the D is unclear. The CDR3 contains 12 residues. Germline V gene sequence: CDR1 SGHKS, CDR2 YYEKEE (reference sequence). The ends were cut back, 2 bases at V and 0 bases at J, with 1 base in the middle. This chain's CDR3 is CASSFSTDTQYF. CDR3 nucleotide sequence: TGTGCCAGCAGCTTCAGCACAGATACGCAGTATTTT.

With respect to this clone: The same CDR3 also results from other DNA sequences found in this sample. The chain recombines TRBV6-5 with TRBJ2-1, with TRBD2 matching over 11 bases. Germline V gene data show CDR1 as MNHEY and CDR2 as SVGAGI. V lost 2 bases to trimming and J lost 3 bases; unmatched junction nucleotides: 0. This CDR3 region has 15 residues. The CDR3 sequence is CASSYGTSGYNEQFF. Here the CDR3 DNA reads TGTGCCAGCAGTTACGGGACTAGCGGCTACAATGAGCAGTTCTTC.